These 24 T cell receptor beta chains were all obtained from the same sample, sequenced in a study of T cells after yellow fever vaccination. In TCRdb, the 5' RACE reads were re-called with MiXCR into one record per CDR3 protein. In the table there are over 300,000 distinct CDR3 sequences, over 4% of which are singletons. The input for sequencing was PBMCs, taken 5 days after the yellow fever booster vaccination. These receptors originate from a man between 18 and 35 years old who received the YFV17D yellow fever vaccine.

This clonotype occurred a few times. The chain has TRBV20-1 and TRBJ2-5; D may be TRBD1 (6 bases). This CDR3 has 20 amino acids. Germline CDR1 reads DFQATT; CDR2 reads SNEGSKA (reference sequence). V shed 3 bases and J shed 0 bases, with 29 bases lying between them. DNA for the CDR3: TGCAGTGCTAGTGGGGAAGTTTCCGGGACACGGAATTACTACCAAGAGACCCAGTACTTC. It codes for CSASGEVSGTRNYYQETQYF.

This clonotype was found many times. CDR3 sequence: CASSPGQTGEQFF. The CDR3 coding sequence is TGTGCCAGCAGCCCCGGCCAGACCGGTGAGCAGTTCTTC. The chain is built from TRBV7-2 and TRBJ2-1; D ambiguous. CDR3 length equals 13 residues. V shed 5 bases and J shed 9 bases, with 14 bases lying between them. CDR1 SGHTA and CDR2 FQGNSA come from the germline V gene.

This clonotype has only a few counts. The rearrangement joins TRBV7-2 to TRBJ1-6, with 10 bases aligning to TRBD1. This CDR3 is 18 amino acids long. V was clipped by 3 bases and J by 6 bases; unmatched bases: 11. Germline lookup yields CDR1 SGHTA and CDR2 FQGNSA. The CDR3 bases are TGTGCCAGCAGCTTTAGGTTCCGGGACAGGGGAGCTAATTCACCCCTCCACTTT. This translates into CASSFRFRDRGANSPLHF. Drawing the rest from reference TRBV7-2 and TRBJ1-6, the complete variable domain is GAGVSQSPSNKVTEKGKDVELRCDPISGHTALYWYRQSLGQGLEFLIYFQGNSAPDKSGLPSDRFSAERTGGSVSTLTIQRTQQEDSAVYLCASSFRFRDRGANSPLHFGNGTRLTVT.

The chain employs TRBV12-3 or TRBV12-4 and TRBJ2-7; the D gene is possibly TRBD2 (6 bases). This CDR3 has 13 residues. V was trimmed by 5 bases and J by 7 bases, leaving 15 bases between them. CDR3 DNA: TGTGCCAGCAGTCTGAGCTCGGACTATGAGCAGTACTTC. It specifies CASSLSSDYEQYF.

This clonotype was seen ten or more times. This chain uses TRBV7-9 with TRBJ2-3; D unresolved. V gave up 5 bases and J gave up 7 bases, with 16 bases separating them. The CDR3 is made up of 14 amino acids. Germline lookup yields CDR1 SEHNR and CDR2 FQNEAQ (reference sequence). CDR3: CASSHDLPRNTQYF. The CDR3, as DNA: TGTGCCAGCAGCCACGATTTACCCCGGAATACGCAGTATTTT.

The chain recombines TRBV12-3 or TRBV12-4 with TRBJ2-2, with 9 bases aligning to TRBD2. The CDR3 runs 17 residues. V lost 5 bases and J lost 6; bases outside the gene matches: 13. The CDR3 region has the DNA TGTGCCAGCAGTGGCCTACTGGTAGCGGGGGTGTCCGGGGAGCTGTTTTTT. Residues: CASSGLLVAGVSGELFF.

The chain recombines TRBV10-3 with TRBJ2-1; D is uncertain. CDR3 size: 12 residues. The germline CDR1 and CDR2 sequences are ENHRY and SYGVKD. V lost 5 bases and J lost 10, with 12 bases in between. The CDR3 region is CAISISQREQFF. The CDR3 DNA follows: TGTGCCATCAGTATTTCTCAACGAGAGCAGTTCTTC.

This clonotype was counted only a few times. This sequence joins TRBV5-1 and TRBJ1-4; D may be TRBD1 (5 bases). The CDR3 spans 14 residues. With 0 bases removed from V and 7 bases from J, the gap between germline ends came to 10 bases. Germline CDR1 SGHRS, CDR2 YFSETQ. The CDR3 here is CASSLEGGGEKLFF. The CDR3 bases are TGCGCCAGCAGCTTGGAAGGCGGGGGTGAAAAACTGTTTTTT.

The chain couples TRBV29-1 to TRBJ1-1; unclear D gene. From germline, CDR1 is SQVTM and CDR2 ANQGSEA. V was pared by 0 bases and J by 1 base, with 3 bases between. The CDR3 runs 12 residues. CDR3 residues: CSVEDGNTEAFF. The CDR3 DNA follows: TGCAGCGTTGAAGACGGGAACACTGAAGCTTTCTTT.

This clonotype was picked up many times. The chain employs TRBV10-3 and TRBJ1-1; possibly TRBD1 for D (6 bases). The CDR3 is 13 residues long. The V gene lost 10 bases and the J gene lost 7 bases, with 19 bases spanning the gap. Germline values: CDR1 ENHRY, CDR2 SYGVKD. CDR3 loop: CATSRDTALEAFF. CDR3 DNA: TGTGCCACGTCTCGGGACACAGCTCTTGAAGCTTTCTTT.

In its sample, this clonotype was seen a few times. The chain joins TRBV6-5 to TRBJ2-3; D is undetermined. Trimming removed 4 bases from V and 7 bases from J, with 6 bases in between. Per germline, CDR1 MNHEY and CDR2 SVGAGI. The CDR3 loop spans 11 amino acids. The CDR3 protein is CASSSHYTQYF. In DNA form, the CDR3 reads TGTGCCAGCAGTTCGCACTATACGCAGTATTTT.

This clonotype was counted between two and nine times. The CDR3 DNA sequence: TGTGCCAGCAGACCAATTAGCGGTGGCGAGTTCTTC. Its translation is CASRPISGGEFF. V usage is TRBV6-5 and J usage is TRBJ2-1; D is perhaps TRBD2 (6 bases). Looked up from germline, CDR1 is MNHEY and CDR2 is SVGAGI. CDR3 length: 12 residues. V lost 6 bases and J 14 bases, leaving 17 bases between the germline ends.

V gene TRBV10-3 combines with J gene TRBJ2-5, with TRBD1 identical over 7 bases. Germline V CDR1 and CDR2: ENHRY, SYGVKD. The trim removed 6 bases at V and 7 bases at J, leaving 14 bases unmatched. The CDR3 consists of 15 residues. This CDR3 reads CAISPDRARDVTQYF. CDR3 sequence (DNA): TGTGCCATCAGCCCTGACAGGGCCCGGGATGTGACCCAGTACTTC.

In its sample, this clonotype was seen many times. The V gene is TRBV4-3, the J gene TRBJ2-5; D remains ambiguous. V lost 0 bases and J lost 2, with 7 bases in between. The germline gives CDR1 LGHNA, CDR2 YSLEER. This CDR3 is 14 amino acids long. Here the CDR3 DNA reads TGCGCCAGCAGCCAAGATAGGCGACAAGAGACCCAGTACTTC. It encodes CASSQDRRQETQYF.

This clonotype has more than one count but fewer than ten. CDR3 sequence: CASSSGTLSTDTQYF. In DNA, the CDR3 is TGTGCCAGCAGCTCCGGGACTCTCTCCACAGATACGCAGTATTTT. J is TRBJ2-3 and V is TRBV7-9; a weak D match, TRBD2 (6 bases). V was clipped by 4 bases and J by 2 bases, with 13 bases between them. CDR1 is SEHNR, CDR2 FQNEAQ, per germline (reference sequence). This CDR3 comprises 15 residues.

A few counts support this clonotype. The chain recombines TRBV14 with TRBJ1-5; no firm D call. CDR3 length: 14 amino acids. Trimming took 11 bases from V and 6 from J, leaving 20 bases between them. Germline V CDR1 and CDR2: SGHDN, FVKESK. CDR3: CAGEVWQTVQPQHF. The CDR3 bases are TGTGCCGGAGAGGTCTGGCAGACCGTTCAGCCCCAGCATTTT.

In this sample, this clonotype turned up many times. V is TRBV29-1 and J is TRBJ2-1; 7 bases agree with TRBD2. The CDR3 has 12 amino acids. The germline gives CDR1 SQVTM, CDR2 ANQGSEA. J lost 7 bases, V lost 5 bases, and 5 bases had no gene match. This CDR3 reads CSVRRLANEQFF. In DNA, the CDR3 is TGCAGCGTTCGACGACTAGCTAATGAGCAGTTCTTC.

Many counts were recorded for this clonotype. The chain links TRBV19 to TRBJ2-7; D is possibly TRBD2 (6 bases). The CDR3 loop spans 14 amino acids. The germline V gene has CDR1 LNHDA and CDR2 SQIVND (reference sequence). Trimming took 11 bases from V and 0 from J, leaving 17 bases between them. The CDR3 sequence is CAGRGILYSYEQYF. The CDR3 nucleotides are TGTGCCGGACGGGGGATTCTTTACTCCTACGAGCAGTACTTC.

This clonotype was detected many times. V gene TRBV5-1 combines with J gene TRBJ1-5; D perhaps matches TRBD1 (5 bases). The V gene lost 0 bases and the J gene lost 6 bases, with 10 bases spanning the gap. CDR3 length: 14 residues. Germline assignment: CDR1 SGHRS and CDR2 YFSETQ. The CDR3 DNA reads as TGCGCCAGCAGCTTGGGGGGGGTCGGTCAGCCCCAGCATTTT. Its translation is CASSLGGVGQPQHF.

V gene TRBV18 combines with J gene TRBJ2-5; 7 positions match TRBD1. CDR3 size: 15 residues. Germline assignment: CDR1 KGHSH and CDR2 LQKENI. After removal of 4 bases from V and 5 bases from J, the junction contained 10 bases not matched to a gene. The CDR3 loop is CASSLGQDPGETQYF. The CDR3 bases are TGTGCCAGCTCACTCGGACAGGACCCGGGGGAGACCCAGTACTTC.

This clonotype has a count of ten or more. This rearrangement joins TRBV28 to TRBJ1-2; 7 nucleotides agree with TRBD1. Trimming took 3 bases from V and 0 from J; bases not matched to a gene: 7. CDR1 and CDR2 (germline): MDHEN, SYDVKM. This CDR3 is 16 amino acids long. CDR3: CASSFSFGQANYGYTF. The CDR3 bases are TGTGCCAGCAGTTTTTCTTTCGGACAGGCTAACTATGGCTACACCTTC.

This clonotype was seen repeatedly, ten times or more. The V call is TRBV7-2, the J call TRBJ2-2; no clear D gene. The CDR3 spans 14 residues. Per the germline V gene, CDR1 is SGHTA and CDR2 is FQGNSA. V lost 5 bases and J lost 0, with 7 bases in between. Here the CDR3 reads CASSPSTNTGELFF. Written as DNA, the CDR3 is TGTGCCAGCAGCCCGTCAACGAACACCGGGGAGCTGTTTTTT.

There are a few counts of this clonotype. The chain recombines TRBV4-2 with TRBJ2-7, with D possibly called TRBD1 or TRBD2 (5 bases each). This CDR3 contains 16 residues. V lost 4 bases, J lost 2 bases, and 18 bases lay in between. Germline V gives CDR1 LGHNA, CDR2 YNFKEQ. The CDR3 DNA is TGTGCCAGCAGCCCACGGGGACCGATGGCCCCCTACGAGCAGTACTTC. The encoded protein is CASSPRGPMAPYEQYF.

The chain carries TRBV11-2 and TRBJ1-2; D is uncertain. The CDR3 covers 11 residues. V lost 5 bases and J lost 8, with 9 bases in between. Germline V gene sequence: CDR1 SGHAT, CDR2 FQNNGV. CDR3 region: CASSPREGYTF. CDR3 DNA sequence: TGTGCCAGCAGCCCTCGGGAGGGCTACACCTTC.